This TCR beta chain was recovered during a study of cytomegalovirus exposure and HLA in healthy donors (dated by TCRdb to between 2016 and 2019). In the study overall: In an earlier analysis of approximately 500 of the donors, approximately 300 Gb of sequence data and 120 million or so unique TCR beta sequences from about 179 million T cells were reported. An earlier analysis of 587 of the donors used high-throughput TCR beta sequencing to judge whether each TCR beta V gene segment behaved as functional or pseudogenic. Genome-wide SNP genotypes for about 55% of the 666 donors were used in a later genetic analysis, which treated that subset as a discovery cohort. The study was designed to test whether signatures of past pathogen exposure could be identified by cataloging public T cell receptors. In the later analysis, no new phenotypic data were used to find candidate immune exposures; instead, reliance was placed on TCR beta sequences and their occurrence across donors. On average, 235,054 unique TCR beta nucleotide sequences were sequenced per donor among a few hundred genotyped donors of the cohort, with roughly 18% of those sequences being non-productive. Because of strong linkage in the cohort, 4 to 6 DR-DQ haplotypes were treated as single units for association and clustering. The study used immunosequencing to profile the T cell repertoires of around 600 subjects and linked those repertoires to cytomegalovirus serostatus. All discovery cohort repertoires had been generated using a single sequencing platform. To study patterns of TCR occurrence, a later analysis re-analyzed previously published TCR beta repertoires from hundreds of donors and added high-resolution HLA genotyping. Among the approximately 420 genotyped donors, approximately 81% belonged to the genetic ancestry cluster associated with self-reported Caucasian donors. The number of donors typed differed by locus, with about 629-630 for A, B, C, DRB1 and DQB1, over 500 for DQA1, under 610 for DPA1, and 472 for DPB1. Along with the approximately 700-subject first cohort, a separate validation cohort of more than 90 different subjects was used. HLA typing covered class I and class II loci at four-digit resolution. Donor age, sex, ethnicity and CMV serostatus were compiled alongside the repertoire data. High-throughput TCR immunosequencing, statistical association of individual TCRs with disease status, and machine learning were combined to predict cytomegalovirus infection status. An early release covering roughly 600 HLA-typed donors comprised about 300 gigabases of sequencing data and around 80 million unique TCR sequences.

On the study overall, not on this receptor specifically: A total of fewer than 200 TCR beta chains were listed by the study as associated with cytomegalovirus. According to the authors, the approach could potentially be generalized to other disease states and immunological phenotypes. Some IMGT-functional V segments, including TRBV6-2 and TRBV6-3, could not be distinguished by the 87-base-pair reads and were therefore excluded. V-gene and J-gene trimming of TCR beta chains was associated with a missense DCLRE1C variant in a later genetic analysis, and the association was replicated in an independent cohort. A further reported finding was that TCR beta sequences accurately predicted the HLA-A and HLA-B alleles for most subjects in the first cohort. Compared with equally common non-associated chains, HLA-associated TCR beta chains in a later analysis were more clonally expanded and had lower generation probabilities. Because HLA typing was unavailable for some donors at each locus, only the typed subset was used in association tests. A group of highly shared sequence variants was considered likely to be a technical artifact of the sequencing pipeline. According to a later genetic analysis, donors in an Asian-associated ancestry cluster had fewer N-insertions in productive TCRs than the approximately 700-donor mean. Presence/absence analyses assumed roughly uniform sequencing depth across donors, an assumption that may not hold. In a later analysis, several top co-occurrence clusters were reported to appear linked to parvovirus B19, influenza, CMV and Epstein-Barr virus. A few of the identified cytomegalovirus-associated TCR beta chains were confirmed in vitro to be specific for cytomegalovirus antigens. When HLA alleles, especially DR and DQ, strongly co-occurred, attributing TCR associations to individual alleles was difficult. The classifier was reported to diagnose cytomegalovirus status with high specificity and sensitivity in both the original and validation cohorts. In a later analysis, most CMV-associated TCR beta chains were found to appear HLA-restricted, with HLA associations seemingly driven largely by CMV exposure. Most TCR sequences were observed very rarely across donors, whereas some public TCRs were present in many individuals. In an earlier analysis of more than 500 of the donors, most TCR beta V segments appeared in productive rearrangements about 90% or about 30% of the time, broadly matching IMGT annotations. The earlier analysis of 587 of the donors excluded some 16 rarely observed V segments, including chromosome 9 orphons, because counts were too low. This cohort had only TCR beta chains sequenced, and the lack of alpha or paired-chain data limited which features could be detected. A later analysis found that TCR association rates varied across HLA loci, with DRB1 alleles showing the most associated TCRs and HLA-C alleles the fewest. Linkage disequilibrium might explain the correlated functional status among segregating V segments, but an unknown experimental factor could not be ruled out. At a false discovery rate of 0.05, a later analysis linked 15,000 to 20,000 TCR beta sequences to specific HLA alleles. Immune exposure information for the cohort was limited to CMV serostatus.

The cohort was made up of roughly 670 healthy bone marrow donors. At the time of sampling, every cohort member was nominally healthy, though immune exposures that went unrecorded were likely present. The donor tested CMV seronegative, placing the donor among the roughly 350 seronegative members of the cohort. Every donor gave a peripheral blood sample, and the peripheral blood mononuclear cells from that sample were used for TCR beta sequencing. Genomic DNA extraction from the blood cell samples was performed with the Qiagen DNeasy Blood Extraction Kit. Note on this clone: The target of this receptor is not known. No much larger clone exists at a distance of one base, and base qualities are not known.

The method was the immunoSEQ multiplex PCR assay. The multiplex PCR relied on a mix of 60 forward primers for TCR Vbeta segments and 13 reverse primers for TCR Jbeta segments. The CDR3 region of rearranged TCR beta genes was amplified from genomic DNA with a multiplex PCR assay. The amplified TCR beta libraries were sequenced on the Illumina HiSeq System as 87-base-pair reads. As for how the authors treated the data: Across the roughly 640 repertoires, a later analysis counted roughly 77 million unique TCR beta chains, 9.5 million to 12 million of which were shared by at least two donors. A nearest-neighbor algorithm error-corrected the raw reads and collapsed the reads into unique sequences, merging closely related sequences to remove PCR and sequencing errors. Alignment of CDR3 sequences to IMGT reference sequences was used to assign V, D and J gene segments. Each retained sequence needed at least a six-nucleotide match to both a V gene segment and a J gene segment. Rearrangements were classified as productive when the CDR3 lacked stop codons and remained in frame with V and J, and all other rearrangements were classified as non-productive. CDR3 was defined by IMGT convention, running from the second conserved V-encoded cysteine to the conserved J-encoded phenylalanine. Sequences without an unambiguous match to a single V gene segment were excluded from the earlier analysis of several hundred of the donors. In an earlier analysis of 587 of the donors, a V segment was called functional when productive rearrangements were above 56.7%, and segregating when the standard deviation between donors exceeded 5%. A statistical classification framework was developed to diagnose cytomegalovirus status using the catalog of TCR beta chain sequences. A later analysis assigned V and J genes by comparing TCR nucleotide sequences with IMGT/GENE-DB human TR gene sequences. Using the TCRdist pipeline, a later analysis assigned CDR3 sequences along with most-parsimonious VDJ recombination scenarios. In a later analysis, each TCR beta chain was defined by its CDR3 amino acid sequence together with its V-gene family, and reads without a unique V-gene family were excluded. A later analysis removed several hundred highly shared, low-generation-probability nucleotide sequences to deal with suspected cross-contamination and a sequencing artifact. In a later analysis, a clonal expansion index was calculated for each public chain from normalized within-repertoire ranks of inferred template counts. In a later analysis, generation probabilities were computed using a VDJ recombination model fitted to out-of-frame rearrangements, and the results were checked against IGoR. In a later analysis, hypergeometric tests were used to score TCR-TCR, TCR-HLA and TCR-CMV co-occurrence, with a repertoire-size bias correction applied to TCR pairs. A later analysis estimated false discovery rates by permuting HLA or CMV assignments 20 times. In a later analysis, co-occurring TCRs were grouped using DBSCAN, and TCRdist sequence similarity was added for clustering within HLA-allele-positive subsets. For co-occurrence clustering, repertoires with fewer than 30,000 or more than 120,000 public chains were excluded, along with 5 or 6 repertoires with anomalous nucleotide sharing. Entries here come from immuneACCESS through TCRdb and include only in-frame sequences with V and J called. Some clones fail to appear in such tables; in the studies checked, an unresolved V gene covers under half of the shortfall, and the cause of the remainder is unknown. That table supplies the V and J calls and clone size; D and trimming were determined from the DNA. Within this sample are tens of thousands of clones, with roughly four fifths of them counted one time only. Clones ranked in the top ten supply less than 4.5% of the sample.

The CDR3 has 15 amino acids, counting the end cysteine and phenylalanine. The sequence is cut down to CDR3 DNA, 45 bases in frame from base 1. From the germline V gene (reference sequence), CDR1 is PRHDT and CDR2 is FYEKMQ. The junction shows trimming of 5 bases on V and 1 base on J, and the gene matches do not reach 6 bases of it. The TCR was taken from a man aged 25 to 40 in good health and CMV-seronegative. Sequenced: PBMCs. The V and J segments used are TRBV13 and TRBJ1-2, and TRBD1 matches 8 of the central bases. The DNA sequence follows: TGTGCCAGCAGCCCCGGCAGGGGGCTTAACTATGGCTACACCTTC. The encoded protein is CASSPGRGLNYGYTF.